This passage covers 15 T cell receptor beta chains from one sample sequenced in a study of beta chain features in type 1 diabetes. Study-wide points: Among patients with Type 1 diabetes, TCRB CDR3s were moderately but significantly shorter in every one of the four CD4+ subsets.

These receptors' targets are unknown. Of the isolated RNA, all was reverse transcribed, and so the sequenced material was expressed TCRB transcripts. Repertoires were generated with immunoSEQ multiplex PCR, while TCRdb's copy carries only in-frame clones and drops some. This sample yields 300,000 to 400,000 clones, of which 9.3% are seen a single time; roughly 1% belongs to the top ten. Sequencing input: central memory CD4+ T cells from blood. The receptors derive from a man aged 25-40 years with type 1 diabetes.

The chain has TRBV2 and TRBJ2-3; 9 bases fit TRBD2. The CDR3 has 14 amino acids. CDR1 is SNHLY and CDR2 is FYNNEI in the germline V gene. The V segment lost 7 bases and the J segment 1 base; nucleotides outside the gene matches: 3. The CDR3 nucleotides are TGTGCCAGCAAACAGCGGGGGGGCACAGATACGCAGTATTTT. It codes for CASKQRGGTDTQYF.

V is TRBV7-2 and J is TRBJ1-1; 8 bases fit TRBD1. Germline CDR1 and CDR2: SGHTA and FQGNSA. The ends lost 3 bases at V and 3 bases at J; junction bases unmatched: 3. CDR3 length: 14 residues. In nucleotides, the CDR3 is TGTGCCAGCAGCTTCAAGGACAGGGACACTGAAGCTTTCTTT. Its translation: CASSFKDRDTEAFF. Full variable domain (outside the CDR3, taken from reference TRBV7-2 and TRBJ1-1): GAGVSQSPSNKVTEKGKDVELRCDPISGHTALYWYRQSLGQGLEFLIYFQGNSAPDKSGLPSDRFSAERTGGSVSTLTIQRTQQEDSAVYLCASSFKDRDTEAFFGQGTRLTVV.

This chain uses TRBV7-2 with TRBJ2-7; 10 bases align to TRBD1. Germline loops: CDR1 SGHTA, CDR2 FQGNSA. J gave up 5 bases and V 5 bases, and 9 bases lay outside the gene matches. The CDR3 length is 15 residues. CDR3 region: CASSVRDRGFDEQYF. CDR3 DNA: TGTGCCAGCAGCGTCCGGGACAGGGGTTTCGACGAGCAGTACTTC.

This clone has just a few counts. V usage is TRBV4-3 and J usage is TRBJ2-1, with 8 nucleotides matching TRBD2. Germline loops: CDR1 LGHNA, CDR2 YSLEER. This CDR3 region has 14 residues. J gave up 5 bases and V 4 bases, and 4 bases lay outside the gene matches. The CDR3 DNA reads TGCGCCAGCAGCCGTGGACTAGCCCACAATGAGCAGTTCTTC. Its translation: CASSRGLAHNEQFF.

This clone was recorded a few times. This chain connects TRBV4-3 to TRBJ1-1, with a weak D call TRBD1 (6 bases). V lost 1 base, J lost 6 bases, and 12 bases lay in between. Per the germline V gene, CDR1 is LGHNA and CDR2 is YSLEER. The length of the CDR3 is 14 residues. The CDR3 DNA is TGCGCCAGCAGCCAAGGACAGGTGGGGGCTGAAGCTTTCTTT. Translation: CASSQGQVGAEAFF.

The chain recombines TRBV28 with TRBJ2-1; no definite D call. V was shortened by 5 bases and J by 0 bases, with 11 bases between the two germline ends. Germline-derived CDR1 and CDR2 are MDHEN and SYDVKM. CDR3 size: 15 residues. CDR3 in DNA: TGTGCCAGCAGTCTTTCCCGAAGCTCCTACAATGAGCAGTTCTTC. Encoded protein: CASSLSRSSYNEQFF.

A few counts support this clone. The V call is TRBV28, the J call TRBJ1-1, with D perhaps matching TRBD1 (6 bases). This CDR3 contains 14 residues. V dropped 5 bases and J dropped 2 bases, with 12 bases sitting between them. Germline CDR1 is MDHEN and CDR2 is SYDVKM. CDR3 loop: CASSPTGFNTEAFF. In DNA, the CDR3 is TGTGCCAGCAGTCCCACAGGGTTTAACACTGAAGCTTTCTTT.

This clone was recorded many times. The rearrangement uses TRBV28 and TRBJ2-1; 11 nucleotides match TRBD2. The CDR3 consists of 15 residues. The V segment lost 2 bases and the J segment 7 bases; nucleotides outside the gene matches: 4. Germline V gene sequence: CDR1 MDHEN, CDR2 SYDVKM. The CDR3 here is CASSLMGLAVNEQFF. CDR3 DNA: TGTGCCAGCAGTTTAATGGGACTAGCGGTAAATGAGCAGTTCTTC.

This clone was detected only a few times. J is TRBJ1-2 and V is TRBV5-8; no clear D. Trimming removed 1 base from V and 4 bases from J, with 11 bases in between. CDR1 SGHTS and CDR2 YDEGEE come from the germline V gene. The CDR3 runs 14 residues. The chain's CDR3 is CASSLKGSSYGYTF. The DNA for the CDR3 is TGTGCCAGCAGCTTGAAGGGATCAAGCTATGGCTACACCTTC.

The genes are TRBV28 and TRBJ2-5, with TRBD1 as a possible D gene (6 bases). This CDR3 has 14 amino acids. Trimming cost V 7 bases and J 5 bases, with 17 bases left between them. The germline CDR1 and CDR2 sequences are MDHEN and SYDVKM. CDR3 coding DNA: TGTGCCAGCATCGCAACGGGACAAGGGGAGACCCAGTACTTC. Residues: CASIATGQGETQYF.

This clone was recorded at least ten times. The chain joins TRBV4-1 to TRBJ2-3; tentatively, D is TRBD2 (5 bases). V lost 0 bases to trimming and J lost 0 bases, with 7 bases between them. CDR3 size: 15 residues. Germline values: CDR1 MGHRA, CDR2 YSYEKL. The DNA of the CDR3 is TGCGCCAGCAGCCAAGATGGACTGAGCACAGATACGCAGTATTTT. Translated, it gives CASSQDGLSTDTQYF.

The sample holds a few counts of this clone. J is TRBJ1-2 and V is TRBV30; 9 bases are shared with TRBD1. CDR1 is GTSNPN, CDR2 SVGIG, per germline (reference sequence). The junction had 6 bases not matched to a gene; V was cut back by 4 bases and J by 3 bases. The CDR3 is 14 residues long. This CDR3 reads CAWTRTGADYGYTF. The CDR3 DNA is TGTGCCTGGACCCGGACAGGGGCGGACTATGGCTACACCTTC.

This clone was seen at least ten times. The rearrangement uses TRBV7-9 and TRBJ2-5; 8 bases match TRBD2. Trimming took 5 bases from V and 1 from J; bases not matched to a gene: 15. This CDR3 has 18 amino acids. The germline V gene has CDR1 SEHNR and CDR2 FQNEAQ (reference sequence). CDR3 coding DNA: TGTGCCAGCAGCCGCAGAATGACTAGCGAAAGATCCCAAGAGACCCAGTACTTC. As protein: CASSRRMTSERSQETQYF.

The chain couples TRBV4-1 to TRBJ2-1, with 7 bases identical to TRBD2. The V gene's germline CDR1 is MGHRA and CDR2 YSYEKL. Germline trimming cut 2 bases from V and 0 bases from J; bases unmatched to any gene: 7. The CDR3 runs to 17 residues. The CDR3 sequence is CASSQSLAASSYNEQFF. The CDR3 nucleotides are TGCGCCAGCAGCCAATCCCTAGCGGCTAGCTCCTACAATGAGCAGTTCTTC.

About this clone: Other nucleotide sequences in the sample specify the same CDR3. The rearrangement uses TRBV7-2 and TRBJ1-6, with 9 bases identical to TRBD1. Germline loops: CDR1 SGHTA, CDR2 FQGNSA. The CDR3 is 15 amino acids. J lost 9 bases, V lost 1 base, and 4 bases had no gene match. DNA of the CDR3: TGTGCCAGCAGCTTAGAGGGACAGGGCCCTTCACCCCTCCACTTT. Residues: CASSLEGQGPSPLHF.